The T cell receptor beta chain described here comes from a study of identical twins. Study-level findings and limits: Low generation probability was overrepresented in out-of-frame alpha sequences shared by twins.

Healthy Caucasians, and only they, were the donors. The CDR3 is 14 residues long, counting both termini. Regarding this clonotype: Its antigen remains unidentified. The limits of the CDR3 on the DNA are not certain, so only TCRdb's listed CDR3 is given.

A universal primer binding site was introduced by template switching. The final cDNA contained unique molecular identifiers. TCRdb reprocessed the 5' RACE reads with MiXCR, giving one entry per CDR3 protein. The profile shows about 530,000 distinct CDR3 sequences, about 15% of them singletons. This sample was shared with a second study, whose subject was yellow fever vaccine responses in identical twins. From that paper: Twins' T cell vaccine responses reportedly looked partly convergent, partly personalized.

This clonotype originated in a woman aged 18-35 years in good health. This chain joins TRBV7-5 and TRBJ1-1. TRBV7-5 is described as a pseudogene. What was sequenced was CD4+ T cells sorted from blood. CDR3 sequence: CISVSEARRGGVFF.